This T cell receptor beta chain was recorded in a study of OX40 agonist ivuxolimab in advanced cancers. On the study more broadly: Participants could have had prior anti-PD-1, anti-PD-L1 or anti-CTLA-4 therapy, and around 40% had some.

Notes on the study in general: Both blood CD4+ and CD8+ T cells showed clonal growth by week 6 at 0.1 to 3.0 mg/kg.

Clones were sequenced by immunoSEQ multiplex PCR, and TCRdb holds only the in-frame ones, with some missing. The sample has 76,000 or so clones; about 93% are singletons. As for this clone: Its antigen is currently unknown.

Anyone with autoimmune disease history or systemic immunosuppression was excluded. Between the trimmed V and J ends, which lost 2 bases and 0 bases, there was a span of 8 bases. The CDR3 is 14 residues long. Per germline, CDR1 SEHNR and CDR2 FQNEAQ (reference sequence). The chain links TRBV7-9 to TRBJ2-7; no firm D call. This specimen consisted of CD4+ or CD8+ T cells sorted from blood, obtained in a trial of the OX40 agonist ivuxolimab. The receptor was derived from an adult with an advanced solid tumor such as melanoma, head and neck, liver or kidney cancer. The CDR3 spells CASSLKSSSYEQYF. DNA of the CDR3: TGTGCCAGCAGCTTAAAATCTAGCTCCTACGAGCAGTACTTC.